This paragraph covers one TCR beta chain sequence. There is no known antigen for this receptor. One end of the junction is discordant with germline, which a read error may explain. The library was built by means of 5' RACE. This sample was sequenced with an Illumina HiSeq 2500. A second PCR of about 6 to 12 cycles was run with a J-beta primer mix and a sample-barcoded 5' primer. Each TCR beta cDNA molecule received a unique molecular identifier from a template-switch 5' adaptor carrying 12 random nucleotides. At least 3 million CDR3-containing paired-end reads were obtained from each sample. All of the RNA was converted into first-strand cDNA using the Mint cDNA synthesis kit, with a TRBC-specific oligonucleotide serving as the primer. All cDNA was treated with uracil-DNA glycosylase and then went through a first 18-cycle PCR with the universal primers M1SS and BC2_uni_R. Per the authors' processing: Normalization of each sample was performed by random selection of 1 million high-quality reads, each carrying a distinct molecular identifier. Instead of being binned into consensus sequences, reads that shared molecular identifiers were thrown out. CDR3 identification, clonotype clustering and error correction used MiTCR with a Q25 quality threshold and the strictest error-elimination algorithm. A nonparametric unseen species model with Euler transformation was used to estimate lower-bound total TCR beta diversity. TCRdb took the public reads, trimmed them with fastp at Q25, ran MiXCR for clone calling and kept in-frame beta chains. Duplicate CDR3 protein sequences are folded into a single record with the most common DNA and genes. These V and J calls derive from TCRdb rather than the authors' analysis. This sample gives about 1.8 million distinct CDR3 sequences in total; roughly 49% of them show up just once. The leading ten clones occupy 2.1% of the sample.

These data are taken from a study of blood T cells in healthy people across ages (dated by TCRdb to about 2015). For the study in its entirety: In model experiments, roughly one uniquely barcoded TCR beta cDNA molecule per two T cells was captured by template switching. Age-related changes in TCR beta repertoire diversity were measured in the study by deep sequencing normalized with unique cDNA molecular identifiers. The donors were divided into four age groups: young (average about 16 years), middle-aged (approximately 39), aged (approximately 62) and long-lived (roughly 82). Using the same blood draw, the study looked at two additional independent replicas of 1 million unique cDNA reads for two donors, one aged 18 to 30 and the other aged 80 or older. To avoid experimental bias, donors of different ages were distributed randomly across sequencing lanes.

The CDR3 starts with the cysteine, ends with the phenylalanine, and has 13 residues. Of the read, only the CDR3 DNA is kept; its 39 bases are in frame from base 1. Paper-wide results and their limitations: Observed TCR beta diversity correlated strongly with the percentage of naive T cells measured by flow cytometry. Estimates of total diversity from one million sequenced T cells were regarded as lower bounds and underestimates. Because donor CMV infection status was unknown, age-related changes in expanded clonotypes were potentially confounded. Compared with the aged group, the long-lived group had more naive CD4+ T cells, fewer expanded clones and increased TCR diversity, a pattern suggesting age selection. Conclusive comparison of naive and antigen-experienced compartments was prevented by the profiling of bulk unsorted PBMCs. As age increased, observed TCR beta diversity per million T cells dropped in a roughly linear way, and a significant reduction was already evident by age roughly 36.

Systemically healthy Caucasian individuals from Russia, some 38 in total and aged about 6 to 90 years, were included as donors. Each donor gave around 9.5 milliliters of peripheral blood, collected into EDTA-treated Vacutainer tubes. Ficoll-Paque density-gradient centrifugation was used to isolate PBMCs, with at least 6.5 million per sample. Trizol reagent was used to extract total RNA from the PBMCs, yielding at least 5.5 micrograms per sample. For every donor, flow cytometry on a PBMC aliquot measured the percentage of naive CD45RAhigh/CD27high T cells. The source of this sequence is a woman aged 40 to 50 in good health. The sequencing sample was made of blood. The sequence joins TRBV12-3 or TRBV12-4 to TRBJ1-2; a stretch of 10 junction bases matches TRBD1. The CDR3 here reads CASRDRGLNGYTF. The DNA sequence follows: TGTGCCAGCAGAGACAGGGGGCTTAATGGTTACACCTTC.